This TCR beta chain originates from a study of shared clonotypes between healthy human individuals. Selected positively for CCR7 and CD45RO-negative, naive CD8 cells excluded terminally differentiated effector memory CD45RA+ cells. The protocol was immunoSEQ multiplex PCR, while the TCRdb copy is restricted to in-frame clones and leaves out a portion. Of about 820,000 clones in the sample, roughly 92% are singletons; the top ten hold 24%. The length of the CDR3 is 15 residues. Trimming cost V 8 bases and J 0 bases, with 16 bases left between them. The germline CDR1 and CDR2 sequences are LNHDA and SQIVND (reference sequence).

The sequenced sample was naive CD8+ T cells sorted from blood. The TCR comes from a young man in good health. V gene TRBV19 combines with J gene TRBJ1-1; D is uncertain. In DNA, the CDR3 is TGTGCCAGTTATGACGGCGAGAAAATGAACACTGAAGCTTTCTTT. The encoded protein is CASYDGEKMNTEAFF.